These 20 T cell receptor beta chains came from one sample sequenced in a study of vaccination effects on CD4 cells after COVID-19. The method was immunoSEQ multiplex PCR; TCRdb's version includes in-frame clones alone and lacks a portion of them. The data hold roughly 26,000 clones, with around 82% observed a single time. Sequencing followed a ViraFEST assay step that expanded antigen-specific CD4+ T cells with viral peptide pools. Investigators separated out CD4+ T cells once 10 days of culture had passed. This individual contracted SARS-CoV-2 between March and December 2020, as verified by PCR. Antigen specificity for these receptors is unknown. Sample: CD4+ T cells from PBMCs cultured with HCoV-NL63 spike peptides, taken before COVID-19 vaccination. These receptors all stem from a human donor who had a prior SARS-CoV-2 infection.

This chain links TRBV7-2 with TRBJ2-1; D might be TRBD2 (7 bases). This CDR3 region has 15 residues. The germline gives CDR1 SGHTA, CDR2 FQGNSA. With 0 bases removed from V and 8 bases from J, the gap between germline ends came to 14 bases. The CDR3 sequence: CASSLAGGGVDEQFF. CDR3 in DNA: TGTGCCAGCAGCTTAGCGGGGGGGGGCGTCGATGAGCAGTTCTTC.

The chain has TRBV19 and TRBJ1-2, with D hard to call. CDR1 LNHDA and CDR2 SQIVND come from the germline V gene (reference sequence). Trimming removed 7 bases at V and 4 bases at J, with 19 bases between. The CDR3 covers 15 residues. Here the CDR3 DNA reads TGTGCCAGTATGGGTTTAAGAGAAGCGGCCTATGGCTACACCTTC. This gives the protein CASMGLREAAYGYTF.

In DNA, the CDR3 is TGTGCCAGCTCACGTGGCAGCAATCAGCCCCAGCATTTT. Its protein is CASSRGSNQPQHF. J is TRBJ1-5 and V is TRBV18; D is uncertain. CDR1 and CDR2 from the germline V gene are KGHSH and LQKENI. The CDR3 spans 13 residues. Trimming left V 4 bases short and J 1 base short, with 5 bases between.

The chain links TRBV7-2 to TRBJ2-7; D gene uncertain. Germline loops: CDR1 SGHTA, CDR2 FQGNSA. The V end lost 3 bases, the J end lost 0 bases, and 12 bases lay between the germline ends. CDR3 length: 15 amino acids. The CDR3 spells CASSFLAVSSYEQYF. CDR3 sequence (DNA): TGTGCCAGCAGCTTTTTGGCTGTCAGCTCCTACGAGCAGTACTTC.

The gene calls are TRBV19 and TRBJ1-1; D remains ambiguous. The CDR3 length is 13 residues. The germline V gene encodes CDR1 LNHDA and CDR2 SQIVND (reference sequence). The V and J ends lost 2 bases and 8 bases respectively, with 12 bases between them. This CDR3 reads CASSIRRPGEAFF. Here the CDR3 DNA reads TGTGCCAGTAGTATACGTCGGCCGGGAGAAGCTTTCTTT. Combining the CDR3 with reference TRBV19 and TRBJ1-1 gives the whole variable domain DGGITQSPKYLFRKEGQNVTLSCEQNLNHDAMYWYRQDPGQGLRLIYYSQIVNDFQKGDIAEGYSVSREKKESFPLTVTSAQKNPTAFYLCASSIRRPGEAFFGQGTRLTVV.

The V gene is TRBV7-9, the J gene TRBJ1-2; tentatively, D is TRBD1 (6 bases). The CDR3 extends over 14 amino acids. Trimming left V 5 bases short and J 2 bases short, with 12 bases between. Germline lookup yields CDR1 SEHNR and CDR2 FQNEAQ (reference sequence). CDR3: CASSRGEFNYGYTF. The CDR3 DNA follows: TGTGCCAGCAGCAGGGGGGAATTCAACTATGGCTACACCTTC.

This chain connects TRBV5-5 to TRBJ2-7, with 10 bases fitting TRBD1. This CDR3 comprises 16 residues. Germline CDR1 reads SGHKS; CDR2 reads YYEKEE (reference sequence). With 2 bases clipped from V and 3 bases from J, the junction kept 8 bases outside the gene matches. The CDR3 DNA reads TGTGCCAGCAGCTTAACCCCGGGACAGGGGAGCTACGAGCAGTACTTC. Translated: CASSLTPGQGSYEQYF. The full variable domain, in which reference TRBV5-5 and TRBJ2-7 provide the parts outside the CDR3, is DAGVTQSPTHLIKTRGQQVTLRCSPISGHKSVSWYQQVLGQGPQFIFQYYEKEERGRGNFPDRFSARQFPNYSSELNVNALLLGDSALYLCASSLTPGQGSYEQYFGPGTRLTVT.

V usage is TRBV24-1 and J usage is TRBJ2-3; 9 nucleotides line up with TRBD1. The CDR3 is 15 residues long. V dropped 4 bases and J dropped 3; count of bases not matched to a gene: 4. CDR1 and CDR2 from the germline V gene are KGHDR and SFDVKD. CDR3 amino acids: CATSETGQGTDTQYF. The CDR3 nucleotides read TGTGCCACCAGTGAGACTGGACAGGGGACAGATACGCAGTATTTT.

This clone was counted only a few times. The chain uses TRBV7-2 and TRBJ1-1, with 9 positions matching TRBD1. Germline-derived CDR1 and CDR2 are SGHTA and FQGNSA. V was clipped by 5 bases and J by 7 bases; unmatched bases: 5. The CDR3 spans 13 residues. In nucleotides, the CDR3 is TGTGCCAGCAGCAGGACAGGGGATGATGAAGCTTTCTTT. As protein: CASSRTGDDEAFF.

The V gene is TRBV6-5, the J gene TRBJ2-1; 9 bases line up with TRBD2. The V gene's germline CDR1 is MNHEY and CDR2 SVGAGI. The V segment lost 6 bases and the J segment 8 bases; nucleotides outside the gene matches: 11. The CDR3 has 15 residues. CDR3 region: CASRVTSGSGDEQFF. As DNA, the CDR3 is TGTGCCAGCAGAGTTACTAGCGGGTCCGGCGATGAGCAGTTCTTC.

This CDR3 reads CASSLAQETQYF. The DNA for the CDR3 is TGTGCCAGCAGCTTGGCCCAAGAGACCCAGTACTTC. V usage is TRBV5-6 and J usage is TRBJ2-5; no firm D call. With 0 bases removed from V and 1 base from J, the gap between germline ends came to 1 base. Germline CDR1 and CDR2: SGHDT and YYEEEE. CDR3 length: 12 residues.

The gene calls are TRBV11-2 and TRBJ2-1; 8 bases agree with TRBD1. Germline lookup yields CDR1 SGHAT and CDR2 FQNNGV. The ends lost 0 bases at V and 10 bases at J; junction bases unmatched: 8. This CDR3 spans 15 amino acids. The CDR3 is CASSLDWAGGNEQFF. The DNA for the CDR3 is TGTGCCAGCAGCTTAGATTGGGCAGGGGGCAACGAGCAGTTCTTC.

Here the CDR3 DNA reads TGCGCCAGCAGCCGCACTAGCGGGGGCAACGACGAGCAGTACTTC. Its protein is CASSRTSGGNDEQYF. The gene calls are TRBV5-1 and TRBJ2-7, with TRBD2 matching over 11 bases. The ends lost 4 bases at V and 5 bases at J; junction bases unmatched: 8. The CDR3 length is 15 residues. Germline V gene sequence: CDR1 SGHRS, CDR2 YFSETQ.

V gene TRBV29-1 combines with J gene TRBJ2-3; D might be TRBD1 (5 bases). V dropped 3 bases and J dropped 0 bases, with 7 bases sitting between them. In germline, CDR1 is SQVTM, CDR2 ANQGSEA. The CDR3 is 13 amino acids. CDR3 amino acids: CSVDRGSTDTQYF. CDR3 in DNA: TGCAGCGTTGATAGGGGAAGCACAGATACGCAGTATTTT.

This clone was counted once. The rearrangement joins TRBV5-1 to TRBJ1-1, with a weak D call TRBD1 (5 bases). The CDR3 contains 15 residues. V lost 4 bases and J lost 3, with 16 bases in between. Germline CDR1 is SGHRS and CDR2 is YFSETQ. The CDR3 DNA follows: TGCGCCAGCAGCGGGTATAGTTCGGGGGACACTGAAGCTTTCTTT. Its translation is CASSGYSSGDTEAFF.

The chain employs TRBV7-8 and TRBJ2-1; possible D gene TRBD2, 5 bases. CDR1 SGHVS and CDR2 FQNEAQ come from the germline V gene. The CDR3 runs 14 residues. V was shortened by 4 bases and J by 3 bases, with 10 bases between the two germline ends. The CDR3 protein is CASSYSENYNEQFF. The CDR3 coding sequence is TGTGCCAGCAGCTATAGCGAGAACTACAATGAGCAGTTCTTC.

The chain carries TRBV14 and TRBJ2-2; D may match TRBD1 or TRBD2 (6 bases each). The V gene's germline CDR1 is SGHDN and CDR2 FVKESK. The V end lost 2 bases, the J end lost 3 bases, and 28 bases lay between the germline ends. This CDR3 region has 21 residues. The CDR3 coding sequence is TGTGCCAGCAGCCAAATCTACCCCGGGGGCAGTCAAAAGGGGGACACCGGGGAGCTGTTTTTT. Residues: CASSQIYPGGSQKGDTGELFF.

This chain joins TRBV19 and TRBJ2-2, with TRBD2 matching 9 bases. This CDR3 is 17 amino acids long. Germline values: CDR1 LNHDA, CDR2 SQIVND (reference sequence). V was pared by 7 bases and J by 4 bases, with 13 bases of the junction left unmatched. The CDR3 coding sequence is TGTGCCAGTACCGAAGGCGGGAGGGCCGGTGGCACCGGGGAGCTGTTTTTT. Its protein is CASTEGGRAGGTGELFF.

This clone has only a few counts. The genes are TRBV10-3 and TRBJ2-1; 7 nucleotides align to TRBD2. Germline V gives CDR1 ENHRY, CDR2 SYGVKD. The CDR3 covers 13 residues. V lost 11 bases and J lost 5; bases outside the gene matches: 9. CDR3 residues: CASNVRGDNEQFF. CDR3 nucleotides: TGTGCCTCAAACGTCCGGGGGGACAATGAGCAGTTCTTC.

This chain uses TRBV14 with TRBJ2-1; no reliable D call. Trimming shortened V by 3 bases and J by 1 base, and 10 bases separated the two germline ends. The CDR3 consists of 15 residues. Germline V gives CDR1 SGHDN, CDR2 FVKESK. The CDR3 loop is CASSQFLGSYNEQFF. CDR3 bases: TGTGCCAGCAGCCAGTTTTTAGGGTCCTACAATGAGCAGTTCTTC.